Listed below are T cell receptor beta chains from one sample, sequenced in a study of cytomegalovirus exposure and HLA in healthy donors. Assay: immunoSEQ multiplex PCR; the TCRdb copy retains only in-frame clones and omits some. The sample holds 130,000 or so clones; 70% to 85% are singletons and the top ten take approximately 1.9%. The sequenced sample was PBMCs. The receptors shown here come from a middle-aged woman in good health and CMV-seronegative. The CDR3 runs from the conserved cysteine through the conserved F or W. A D gene is named only where the DNA matches it firmly. Size is stated for part of the rows, as once, few or many counts, or as a class when the clone is expanded.

v_call	d_call	j_call	clone_size	cdr3_aa	cdr3_nt
TRBV28	.	TRBJ2-1	.	CATLLGGGHYNEQFF	TGTGCCACTCTACTTGGGGGGGGACATTACAATGAGCAGTTCTTC
TRBV28	TRBD1	TRBJ1-5	once	CASRTGGARNQPQHF	TGTGCCAGCAGGACAGGGGGCGCGAGGAATCAGCCCCAGCATTTT
TRBV9	.	TRBJ2-3	.	CASSVMGGYRPDTQYF	TGTGCCAGCAGCGTTATGGGAGGTTATCGGCCGGATACGCAGTATTTT
TRBV19	.	TRBJ2-3	.	CASSIDRADTQYF	TGTGCCAGTAGTATAGATCGGGCAGATACGCAGTATTTT
TRBV7-9	.	TRBJ2-2	.	CSSSQNTGELFF	TGTTCCAGCAGCCAGAACACCGGGGAGCTGTTTTTT
TRBV13	TRBD1	TRBJ1-1	.	CASSQGGDTEAFF	TGTGCCAGCAGCCAGGGGGGCGACACTGAAGCTTTCTTT
TRBV7-2	TRBD2	TRBJ2-1	.	CASSLASGAYNEQFF	TGTGCCAGCAGCTTAGCTAGCGGGGCATACAATGAGCAGTTCTTC
TRBV9	.	TRBJ2-7	once	CASSVEGGAPYEQYF	TGTGCCAGCAGCGTAGAGGGGGGGGCCCCCTACGAGCAGTACTTC
TRBV27	.	TRBJ2-7	once	CASSLYLYTGMGEQYF	TGTGCCAGCAGTTTATACTTATACACAGGGATGGGCGAGCAGTACTTC
TRBV7-9	TRBD2	TRBJ2-1	.	CASSLSLAGTYNEQFF	TGTGCCAGCAGCTTGTCACTAGCGGGGACCTACAATGAGCAGTTCTTC
TRBV29-1	.	TRBJ1-4	.	CSAGRGEHEKLFF	TGCAGCGCCGGGCGGGGGGAACATGAAAAACTGTTTTTT
TRBV27	TRBD1	TRBJ2-6	.	CASSFLGQGGSGANVLTF	TGTGCCAGCAGTTTCCTGGGACAGGGCGGGTCTGGGGCCAACGTCCTGACTTTC
TRBV7-3	.	TRBJ2-6	.	CASSLTTVGANVLTF	TGTGCCAGCAGCTTAACTACAGTGGGGGCCAACGTCCTGACTTTC
TRBV9	TRBD1	TRBJ1-1	.	CASSRTGNANTEAFF	TGTGCCAGCAGCAGGACAGGGAACGCGAACACTGAAGCTTTCTTT
TRBV7-2	.	TRBJ2-1	.	CASSPVNSGTYNEQFF	TGTGCCAGCAGCCCCGTCAATAGCGGTACCTACAATGAGCAGTTCTTC
TRBV7-8	TRBD2	TRBJ2-3	.	CATKGRLTGTSGRTDTQYF	TGTGCCACCAAGGGACGCCTTACCGGGACTAGCGGGCGCACAGATACGCAGTATTTT
TRBV5-1	TRBD1	TRBJ1-1	.	CASSLTTGGNTEAFF	TGCGCCAGCAGCTTGACGACAGGGGGGAACACTGAAGCTTTCTTT
TRBV13	.	TRBJ2-7	.	CASSLKLALYEQYF	TGTGCCAGCAGCTTAAAACTAGCTTTATACGAGCAGTACTTC
TRBV10-3	.	TRBJ1-1	.	CAIRSPMNTEAFF	TGTGCCATCAGGTCCCCCATGAACACTGAAGCTTTCTTT
TRBV9	TRBD1	TRBJ2-7	.	CASSPQGVYEQYF	TGTGCCAGCAGCCCTCAGGGGGTCTACGAGCAGTACTTC
TRBV19	.	TRBJ1-5	once	CASTLDRSFDQPQHF	TGTGCCAGTACTCTTGACAGGAGCTTCGATCAGCCCCAGCATTTT
TRBV11-3	.	TRBJ2-7	.	CASSKLKYF	TGTGCCAGCAGCAAGCTTAAGTACTTC
TRBV29-1	.	TRBJ1-1	once	CSVRGLNTEAFF	TGCAGCGTTAGAGGGTTGAACACTGAAGCTTTCTTT
TRBV5-1	TRBD2	TRBJ2-4	.	CASSLLSREENIQYF	TGCGCCAGCAGCCTACTTTCGCGGGAGGAAAACATTCAGTACTTC
TRBV7-2	.	TRBJ2-7	.	CASSLTVTYEQYF	TGTGCCAGCAGCTTAACAGTCACCTACGAGCAGTACTTC
TRBV6-5	.	TRBJ1-4	.	CASSYSRGRDEKLFF	TGTGCCAGCAGTTATTCACGGGGGAGGGATGAAAAACTGTTTTTT
TRBV5-5	TRBD1	TRBJ1-2	.	CASSRGTDLNYGYTF	TGTGCCAGCAGCCGAGGGACAGATCTTAACTATGGCTACACCTTC
TRBV27	TRBD1	TRBJ1-1	.	CASSAGGITEAFF	TGTGCCAGCAGCGCAGGGGGTATCACTGAAGCTTTCTTT
TRBV6-5	.	TRBJ1-5	.	CASRTNSNQPQHF	TGTGCCAGCAGAACTAATAGCAATCAGCCCCAGCATTTT
TRBV4-3	TRBD1	TRBJ1-2	.	CASSHSGLATGNGYTF	TGCGCCAGCAGCCATTCGGGTCTAGCGACAGGGAATGGCTACACCTTC
TRBV7-9	TRBD1	TRBJ2-7	.	CASSLGRSGGYEQYF	TGTGCCAGCAGCTTAGGCCGTTCAGGGGGCTACGAGCAGTACTTC
TRBV28	TRBD1	TRBJ1-4	once	CASSQRTGDEKLFF	TGTGCCAGCAGTCAACGAACAGGGGATGAAAAACTGTTTTTT
TRBV6-5	.	TRBJ1-5	few	CASRQPGAAQHF	TGTGCCAGCAGACAACCTGGGGCAGCCCAGCATTTT
TRBV9	.	TRBJ2-3	.	CASSGGDDLSTDTQYF	TGTGCCAGCAGCGGGGGGGATGACCTTAGCACAGATACGCAGTATTTT
TRBV28	TRBD1	TRBJ1-1	.	CASSYRGINTEAFF	TGTGCCAGCAGTTACAGGGGAATAAACACTGAAGCTTTCTTT
TRBV4-3	.	TRBJ2-3	.	CASSQDVDTQYF	TGCGCCAGCAGCCAAGACGTAGATACGCAGTATTTT
TRBV5-4	.	TRBJ1-3	.	CASSLDRSSGNTIYF	TGTGCCAGCAGCTTGGACAGAAGCTCTGGAAACACCATATATTTT
TRBV7-6	TRBD2	TRBJ2-2	.	CASGIAGTNTGELFF	TGTGCCAGCGGTATAGCGGGGACGAACACCGGGGAGCTGTTTTTT
TRBV19	TRBD1	TRBJ1-4	.	CASSILGTGFEKLFF	TGTGCCAGTAGTATCCTCGGGACAGGGTTTGAAAAACTGTTTTTT
TRBV13	TRBD2	TRBJ2-1	.	CASSADAGGNEQFF	TGTGCCAGTTCAGCCGATGCGGGAGGTAATGAGCAGTTCTTC
TRBV28	.	TRBJ2-7	.	CASSLGQGRQYF	TGTGCCAGCAGTTTGGGGCAGGGAAGGCAGTACTTC
TRBV7-9	TRBD1	TRBJ2-7	.	CASSADRGQYF	TGTGCCAGCAGCGCCGACAGGGGCCAGTACTTC
TRBV9	TRBD2	TRBJ2-1	once	CASSRTIATGTSGSINEQFF	TGTGCCAGCAGCCGTACCATCGCTACCGGGACTAGCGGGAGTATCAATGAGCAGTTCTTC
TRBV21-1	.	TRBJ1-4	.	CASSPGQGENEKLFF	TGTGCCAGCAGCCCCGGACAGGGAGAGAATGAAAAACTGTTTTTT
TRBV28	.	TRBJ2-2	.	CASVDRNTGELFF	TGTGCCAGCGTTGACAGGAACACCGGGGAGCTGTTTTTT
TRBV27	TRBD2	TRBJ2-1	.	CASSLSTSGSGEQFF	TGTGCCAGCAGTTTAAGTACTAGCGGGAGCGGTGAGCAGTTCTTC
TRBV28	.	TRBJ1-3	.	CASSRQGEGIIRNTIYF	TGTGCCAGCAGCCGTCAAGGGGAGGGGATAATCCGGAACACCATATATTTT